This is a list of T cell receptor beta chains from one sample in a study of OX40 agonist ivuxolimab in advanced cancers. Profiling relied on immunoSEQ multiplex PCR, and the TCRdb table lists in-frame clones only, not all of them. This sample has approximately 35,000 clones, with 76% found just once. The source material was CD4+ or CD8+ T cells sorted from blood, sampled in a trial of the OX40 agonist ivuxolimab. These receptors all stem from an adult with an advanced solid tumor such as melanoma, head and neck, liver or kidney cancer. The conserved cysteine and the conserved F or W are not part of the CDR3 here. Fields, in order: V gene, CDR3 length, CDR3 protein.

V gene: TRBV6-5
CDR3 length: 13
CDR3 protein: ASSYSMGNRNTIY

V gene: TRBV2
CDR3 length: 13
CDR3 protein: ASTIQGASNEKLF

V gene: TRBV5-1
CDR3 length: 16
CDR3 protein: ASSLVPSGGAYQETQY

V gene: TRBV19
CDR3 length: 13
CDR3 protein: ASTRTKSSTDTQY

V gene: TRBV11-2
CDR3 length: 11
CDR3 protein: ASSAGYSTEAF

V gene: TRBV29-1
CDR3 length: 12
CDR3 protein: SARDRGPQETQY

V gene: TRBV23-1
CDR3 length: 15
CDR3 protein: ASSQSDRDLPVETQY

V gene: TRBV6-6
CDR3 length: 10
CDR3 protein: ASSSTQNGYT

V gene: TRBV7-2
CDR3 length: 13
CDR3 protein: ASSFRGGDADTQY

V gene: TRBV4-1
CDR3 length: 12
CDR3 protein: ASSHRTGVHWSF

V gene: TRBV4-2
CDR3 length: 11
CDR3 protein: ASSQALAGKQY

V gene: TRBV5-1
CDR3 length: 13
CDR3 protein: ASSLDAGVNSPLH

V gene: TRBV27
CDR3 length: 13
CDR3 protein: ASTSTNLLGYGYT

V gene: TRBV7-9
CDR3 length: 11
CDR3 protein: ASSWGPDTEAF

V gene: TRBV10-3
CDR3 length: 10
CDR3 protein: AIRGGRAEAF

V gene: TRBV30
CDR3 length: 15
CDR3 protein: AWSDHPGDISYNEQF

V gene: TRBV19
CDR3 length: 12
CDR3 protein: ASSRGGSTYGYT

V gene: TRBV4-2
CDR3 length: 14
CDR3 protein: ASSTGQGATNSPLH

V gene: TRBV19
CDR3 length: 12
CDR3 protein: ASSIPGQRTPQH

V gene: TRBV4-2
CDR3 length: 13
CDR3 protein: ASSQLDRETDTQY

V gene: TRBV5-6
CDR3 length: 13
CDR3 protein: ASSQTGGAGEKLF

V gene: TRBV6-5
CDR3 length: 11
CDR3 protein: ASSLVGWETQY

V gene: TRBV28
CDR3 length: 13
CDR3 protein: ASSSPSTGWDGYT

V gene: TRBV28
CDR3 length: 11
CDR3 protein: ASRPTGGYEQY

V gene: TRBV7-6
CDR3 length: 11
CDR3 protein: ASSQGGRTEAF

V gene: TRBV29-1
CDR3 length: 9
CDR3 protein: SVRTGYGYT

V gene: TRBV5-1
CDR3 length: 14
CDR3 protein: ASSPRAGPGTDTQY

V gene: TRBV20-1
CDR3 length: 9
CDR3 protein: KPGGSTEAF

V gene: TRBV7-9
CDR3 length: 14
CDR3 protein: ASSLFGFTTNEKLF

V gene: TRBV29-1
CDR3 length: 11
CDR3 protein: SVVQGAGGEAF

V gene: TRBV28
CDR3 length: 15
CDR3 protein: ASSSGTSGGPFYEQY

V gene: TRBV2
CDR3 length: 8
CDR3 protein: AIGRDEQF

V gene: TRBV7-2
CDR3 length: 12
CDR3 protein: ASSLAGLREEQF

V gene: TRBV7-2
CDR3 length: 13
CDR3 protein: ASSLAGTPITEAF

V gene: TRBV6-1
CDR3 length: 12
CDR3 protein: ASTLTPNTGELF

V gene: TRBV14
CDR3 length: 12
CDR3 protein: ASSQGIVPNTQY

V gene: TRBV5-1
CDR3 length: 10
CDR3 protein: ASSLTEETQY

V gene: TRBV29-1
CDR3 length: 12
CDR3 protein: SVPLGSNTGELF

V gene: TRBV5-8
CDR3 length: 12
CDR3 protein: ASSRRQGRNEQY

V gene: TRBV9
CDR3 length: 10
CDR3 protein: ASSGSGETQY

V gene: TRBV5-1
CDR3 length: 13
CDR3 protein: ASSLDSDTNSPLH

V gene: TRBV5-8
CDR3 length: 11
CDR3 protein: ASSLMGYEKLF

V gene: TRBV27
CDR3 length: 12
CDR3 protein: ASSGGTGPYEQY

V gene: TRBV2
CDR3 length: 12
CDR3 protein: ASSEDRGGSPLH

V gene: TRBV5-8
CDR3 length: 12
CDR3 protein: ASSTGRNTGELF

V gene: TRBV6-5
CDR3 length: 12
CDR3 protein: ASSRTPSTDTQY

V gene: TRBV15
CDR3 length: 12
CDR3 protein: ATSRVHGSTEAF

V gene: TRBV19
CDR3 length: 16
CDR3 protein: ASSILTNLPEGSQPQH

V gene: TRBV19
CDR3 length: 11
CDR3 protein: ASSSTTGGEQY

V gene: TRBV28
CDR3 length: 13
CDR3 protein: ASLPQGLDTGELF

V gene: TRBV30
CDR3 length: 12
CDR3 protein: AWSVPGQGYGYT